Shown below are 25 T cell receptor beta chains from a single sample sequenced in a study of HIV-infected patients and healthy controls. Whole blood was used without fractionation, so all unsorted peripheral T cells were included. cDNA was made from about 480 ng RNA using alpha and beta constant primers. Separate chain-specific third strand synthesis with multiplexing indices produced the alpha and beta libraries. TCRdb fed the 5' RACE reads into MiXCR, producing one record per CDR3 protein. The sample lists 9,500 to 15,000 distinct CDR3 sequences, about 9% seen once, with about a quarter in the top ten. This sample comprised blood, obtained before antiretroviral therapy. These receptors all stem from an adult with HIV infection. The donor label of this sample is uncertain.

This clonotype was counted ten times or more. The chain links TRBV2 to TRBJ1-4; TRBD1 matches 9 bases. Germline V gene lookup returns CDR1 SNHLY and CDR2 FYNNEI. Trimming cost V 8 bases and J 8 bases; bases outside gene matches: 6. This CDR3 region has 13 residues. CDR3 sequence (DNA): TGTGCCAGCGGAGGACAGGGGAACGAAAAACTGTTTTTT. As protein: CASGGQGNEKLFF.

The chain combines TRBV29-1 with TRBJ1-1, with D possibly being TRBD1 (5 bases). In germline, CDR1 is SQVTM, CDR2 ANQGSEA. Trimming shortened V by 7 bases and J by 0 bases, and 15 bases separated the two germline ends. The CDR3 runs 14 residues. The CDR3 DNA sequence: TGCAGCGCGGGGGAGGGGAGGATGAACACTGAAGCTTTCTTT. Translating gives CSAGEGRMNTEAFF.

This clonotype was picked up many times. This chain joins TRBV6-5 and TRBJ2-1; 7 nucleotides line up with TRBD2. The trim removed 2 bases at V and 6 bases at J, leaving 10 bases unmatched. The CDR3 has 16 amino acids. From germline, CDR1 is MNHEY and CDR2 SVGAGI. The CDR3 DNA reads as TGTGCCAGCAGTTACCGTGGGGGGGGAACCGGCAATGAGCAGTTCTTC. Protein: CASSYRGGGTGNEQFF.

This clonotype has a count of ten or more. This chain joins TRBV10-3 and TRBJ1-1, with no clear D. The V end was cut by 3 bases, the J end by 1 base, with 6 bases between. In germline, CDR1 is ENHRY, CDR2 SYGVKD. This CDR3 is 13 amino acids long. CDR3 sequence reads: CAISDTRNTEAFF. The DNA for the CDR3 is TGTGCCATCAGTGATACCCGGAACACTGAAGCTTTCTTT.

The J gene is TRBJ1-2, the V gene TRBV27; 9 bases map to TRBD1. The germline gives CDR1 MNHEY, CDR2 SMNVEV (reference sequence). CDR3 length: 16 residues. With V trimmed by 5 bases and J by 3 bases, 10 bases remained unmatched. CDR3 DNA: TGTGCCAGCAGTCCGTGGACAGGGGACTTATACTATGGCTACACCTTC. Its translation is CASSPWTGDLYYGYTF.

Details on this clonotype: This clone may be a read error of a much larger clone one base away. This chain joins TRBV9 and TRBJ2-3, with TRBD2 matching over 9 bases. The V segment lost 0 bases and the J segment 3 bases; nucleotides outside the gene matches: 11. The CDR3 runs 18 residues. The germline V gene encodes CDR1 SGDLS and CDR2 YYNGEE. The CDR3 DNA reads TGTGCCAGCAGCGTAGGGCGGGGGATTAGCGGGAGTACAGATACGCAGTATTTT. It is translated as CASSVGRGISGSTDTQYF. Full variable domain (rest looked up from reference TRBV9 and TRBJ2-3): DSGVTQTPKHLITATGQRVTLRCSPRSGDLSVYWYQQSLDQGLQFLIQYYNGEERAKGNILERFSAQQFPDLHSELNLSSLELGDSALYFCASSVGRGISGSTDTQYFGPGTRLTVL.

This clonotype was picked up many times. J is TRBJ2-1 and V is TRBV6-5; TRBD2 aligns across 8 bases. V lost 4 bases to trimming and J lost 7 bases; unmatched junction nucleotides: 6. Germline V lookup: CDR1 MNHEY, CDR2 SVGAGI. The CDR3 covers 14 residues. This chain's CDR3 is CASSWSRGGNEQFF. The CDR3 coding sequence is TGTGCCAGCAGTTGGAGCCGGGGGGGAAATGAGCAGTTCTTC.

This clonotype has at least ten counts. V is TRBV12-3 or TRBV12-4 and J is TRBJ2-5; 8 bases are a match to TRBD2. This CDR3 contains 15 residues. Trimming cost V 1 base and J 2 bases; bases outside gene matches: 3. For the CDR3, the DNA is TGTGCCAGCAGTTTAGGGACTAGCTTACAAGAGACCCAGTACTTC. Amino acid sequence: CASSLGTSLQETQYF.

This clonotype showed up many times. V gene TRBV18 combines with J gene TRBJ2-3; TRBD1 might be the D (5 bases). Germline assignment: CDR1 KGHSH and CDR2 LQKENI. The ends were cut back, 2 bases at V and 2 bases at J, with 14 bases in the middle. The CDR3 extends over 16 amino acids. The CDR3 sequence: CASSPILGLHTDTQYF. CDR3 DNA sequence: TGTGCCAGCTCACCAATTCTGGGGCTGCACACAGATACGCAGTATTTT. Complete variable domain (other parts from reference TRBV18 and TRBJ2-3): NAGVMQNPRHLVRRRGQEARLRCSPMKGHSHVYWYRQLPEEGLKFMVYLQKENIIDESGMPKERFSAEFPKEGPSILRIQQVVRGDSAAYFCASSPILGLHTDTQYFGPGTRLTVL.

This clonotype has a single count. Since a much larger clone is just one base distant, this may be a read error. The rearrangement uses TRBV7-9 and TRBJ2-3, with TRBD2 identical over 10 bases. The CDR3 has 20 residues. J gave up 1 base and V 6 bases, and 19 bases lay outside the gene matches. Germline CDR1 reads SEHNR; CDR2 reads FQNEAQ (reference sequence). The CDR3 protein is CASSLPPPAGGPWGTDTQYF. In nucleotides, the CDR3 is TGTGCCAGCAGTTTGCCCCCCCCAGCGGGGGGGCCTTGGGGCACAGATACGCAGTATTTT.

There are many counts of this clonotype. The chain has TRBV20-1 and TRBJ2-7; D is possibly TRBD2 (6 bases). V lost 3 bases, J lost 0 bases, and 9 bases lay in between. This CDR3 spans 13 amino acids. Germline CDR1 DFQATT, CDR2 SNEGSKA (reference sequence). For the CDR3, the DNA is TGCAGTGCTAGTAGGCGGGACTCCTACGAGCAGTACTTC. It is translated as CSASRRDSYEQYF.

This clonotype was seen at least ten times. The rearrangement joins TRBV6-5 to TRBJ2-4; D may be TRBD2 (7 bases). Deletions cut 7 bases from V and 5 bases from J, with 9 bases between. The length of the CDR3 is 12 residues. Germline V lookup: CDR1 MNHEY, CDR2 SVGAGI. Here the CDR3 DNA reads TGTGCCAGCAAAGGGGGGGAAAACATTCAGTACTTC. Protein: CASKGGENIQYF.

This clonotype was seen ten or more times. This CDR3 reads CASSVKISYNEQFF. CDR3 DNA sequence: TGTGCCAGCAGCGTTAAGATTTCGTACAATGAGCAGTTCTTC. This sequence joins TRBV9 and TRBJ2-1; D not certain. The ends were cut back, 2 bases at V and 4 bases at J, with 10 bases in the middle. The CDR3 runs to 14 residues. The germline V gene has CDR1 SGDLS and CDR2 YYNGEE.

Many counts were recorded for this clonotype. A read error may account for a junction end that differs from germline. CDR3 sequence reads: CASRLGAGHYYGYTF. The CDR3 bases are TGTGCCAGCAGATTGGGGGCAGGGCATTACTATGGCTACACCTTC. The chain has TRBV5-6 and TRBJ1-2; D may be TRBD1 (6 bases). CDR3 size: 15 residues. Per the germline V gene, CDR1 is SGHDT and CDR2 is YYEEEE.

Judged by abundance, this clonotype is medium-sized. The CDR3 bases are TGTGCCAGCGCAGGGGCGAACTACGAGCAGTACTTC. It translates to CASAGANYEQYF. The V and J genes are TRBV6-5 and TRBJ2-7; TRBD1 might be the D (6 bases). Trimming took off 8 bases at V and 3 bases at J, with 11 bases between the two ends. CDR1 MNHEY and CDR2 SVGAGI come from the germline V gene. The CDR3 length is 12 residues.

This clonotype was observed a handful of times. The chain is built from TRBV15 and TRBJ2-2; 10 bases fit TRBD1. The CDR3 consists of 15 residues. Per the germline V gene, CDR1 is LNHNV and CDR2 is YYDKDF (reference sequence). The junction had 2 bases not matched to a gene; V was cut back by 0 bases and J by 7 bases. CDR3 bases: TGTGCCACCAGCAGAGAGGGACAGGGGAGCGGGGAGCTGTTTTTT. This gives the protein CATSREGQGSGELFF.

CDR3 DNA: TGCGCCAGCAGCGCGGGACAGGGGGCGATTGGCTACACCTTC. Protein: CASSAGQGAIGYTF. This chain links TRBV5-1 with TRBJ1-2, with 12 nucleotides matching TRBD1. The CDR3 consists of 14 residues. Unmatched junction bases numbered 5, after V lost 4 bases and J lost 7 bases. Germline CDR1 and CDR2: SGHRS and YFSETQ.

At least ten counts were recorded for this clonotype. The chain couples TRBV10-1 to TRBJ2-2; the D gene could be TRBD1 or TRBD2 (5 bases each). CDR3 length: 16 amino acids. V lost 6 bases, J lost 1 base, and 15 bases lay in between. The V gene's germline CDR1 is WNHNN and CDR2 SYGVQD (reference sequence). The CDR3 reads CASSPRGLLNTGELFF. DNA for the CDR3: TGCGCCAGCAGCCCTCGGGGCCTTCTGAACACCGGGGAGCTGTTTTTT.

In this sample, this clonotype turned up a few times. This chain's CDR3 is CASRNLSNEKLFF. The CDR3 DNA is TGTGCCAGTAGAAATTTGTCTAATGAAAAACTGTTTTTT. The chain joins TRBV19 to TRBJ1-4, with D hard to call. This CDR3 is built from 13 residues. Trimming stripped 6 bases from V and 3 bases from J, with 8 bases between. Germline lookup yields CDR1 LNHDA and CDR2 SQIVND (reference sequence).

At least ten counts were recorded for this clonotype. The chain joins TRBV11-2 to TRBJ2-7; D assignment may be TRBD1 or TRBD2 (6 bases each). The CDR3 covers 13 residues. With 0 bases removed from V and 7 bases from J, the gap between germline ends came to 10 bases. Per the germline V gene, CDR1 is SGHAT and CDR2 is FQNNGV. The CDR3 here is CASSLEGAGEQYF. In DNA, the CDR3 is TGTGCCAGCAGCTTAGAGGGGGCGGGAGAGCAGTACTTC. Based on the CDR3 plus reference TRBV11-2 and TRBJ2-7, the full variable domain is EAGVAQSPRYKIIEKRQSVAFWCNPISGHATLYWYQQILGQGPKLLIQFQNNGVVDDSQLPKDRFSAERLKGVDSTLKIQPAKLEDSAVYLCASSLEGAGEQYFGPGTRLTVT.

This clonotype occurred many times. The rearrangement joins TRBV15 to TRBJ2-7, with D hard to call. The CDR3 extends over 14 amino acids. Germline values: CDR1 LNHNV, CDR2 YYDKDF (reference sequence). Deletions cut 0 bases from V and 2 bases from J, with 8 bases between. CDR3 loop: CATSREKGAYEQYF. The DNA of the CDR3 is TGTGCCACCAGCAGAGAAAAGGGCGCCTACGAGCAGTACTTC.

J is TRBJ2-1 and V is TRBV6-6; 11 positions match TRBD2. Germline-derived CDR1 and CDR2 are MNHNY and SVGAGI (reference sequence). V lost 6 bases, J lost 5 bases, and 12 bases stayed unmatched. This CDR3 contains 17 residues. The CDR3 is CASRITSGSTADNEQFF. DNA of the CDR3: TGTGCCAGCAGAATCACTAGCGGGAGTACTGCTGACAATGAGCAGTTCTTC.

The chain recombines TRBV14 with TRBJ2-7; possibly TRBD1 or TRBD2 for D (6 bases each). CDR3 length: 15 amino acids. The ends were cut back, 1 base at V and 5 bases at J, with 15 bases in the middle. Germline CDR1 is SGHDN and CDR2 is FVKESK. The CDR3 reads CASSQARGALHEQYF. The CDR3 DNA is TGTGCCAGCAGCCAAGCAAGGGGGGCTCTCCACGAGCAGTACTTC.

This clonotype was counted only a few times. The chain employs TRBV7-3 and TRBJ2-3; possibly TRBD1 for D (6 bases). This CDR3 spans 15 amino acids. The V end was cut by 5 bases, the J end by 5 bases, with 17 bases between. The V gene's germline CDR1 is SGHTA and CDR2 FQGTGA. This CDR3 reads CASSDRGFEGDTQYF. The CDR3 DNA is TGTGCCAGCAGCGATAGGGGGTTTGAAGGAGATACGCAGTATTTT. Complete variable domain (other parts from reference TRBV7-3 and TRBJ2-3): GAGVSQTPSNKVTEKGKYVELRCDPISGHTALYWYRQSLGQGPEFLIYFQGTGAADDSGLPNDRFFAVRPEGSVSTLKIQRTERGDSAVYLCASSDRGFEGDTQYFGPGTRLTVL.

This clonotype appeared many times. The genes are TRBV9 and TRBJ2-5; TRBD1 is a possible D gene (6 bases). The CDR3 totals 15 residues. Trimming took off 4 bases at V and 1 base at J, with 14 bases between the two ends. Looked up from germline, CDR1 is SGDLS and CDR2 is YYNGEE. The CDR3 loop is CASSPLGQSQETQYF. The CDR3 DNA is TGTGCCAGCAGCCCCCTCGGACAGTCCCAAGAGACCCAGTACTTC.